Following are 11 T cell receptor beta chains from one sample sequenced in a study of T cells in Graves' hyperthyroidism and ophthalmopathy. Amplified TCR beta CDR3 regions derived from RNA transcripts. RT-PCR in the first round (using the HTBI primer set) targeted the TCR CDR3. Via MiXCR, TCRdb re-called the multiplex PCR reads, giving one row per CDR3 protein. Of fewer than 500,000 distinct CDR3 sequences listed, approximately 15% are singletons. The sample comprised blood. Receptors originate from a man younger than 35 with Graves' ophthalmopathy.

In its sample, this clonotype was seen many times. The chain couples TRBV20-1 to TRBJ1-6; unclear D gene. Germline assignment: CDR1 DFQATT and CDR2 SNEGSKA (reference sequence). V was clipped by 1 base and J by 8 bases, with 18 bases between them. CDR3 size: 16 residues. The CDR3: CSARGQLKLRDSPLHF. The CDR3 nucleotides are TGCAGTGCTAGAGGGCAGCTTAAATTGCGCGATTCACCCCTCCACTTT.

A note on this clonotype: A clone one base away is much larger, so this may be a read error. The rearrangement uses TRBV5-1 and TRBJ1-1, with 7 bases aligning to TRBD1. Trimming cost V 5 bases and J 1 base; bases outside gene matches: 5. Germline lookup yields CDR1 SGHRS and CDR2 YFSETQ. There are 14 residues in the CDR3. The CDR3 here is CASRFRGGNTEAFF. CDR3 coding DNA: TGCGCCAGCAGGTTCAGGGGGGGGAACACTGAAGCTTTCTTT. The full variable domain, with the rest looked up from reference TRBV5-1 and TRBJ1-1, is KAGVTQTPRYLIKTRGQQVTLSCSPISGHRSVSWYQQTPGQGLQFLFEYFSETQRNKGNFPGRFSGRQFSNSRSEMNVSTLELGDSALYLCASRFRGGNTEAFFGQGTRLTVV.

In its sample, this clonotype was seen many times. The J gene is TRBJ2-5, the V gene TRBV7-2, with D maybe TRBD2 (6 bases). CDR3 length equals 14 residues. V dropped 1 base and J dropped 5 bases, with 11 bases sitting between them. Germline-derived CDR1 and CDR2 are SGHTA and FQGNSA. For the CDR3, the DNA is TGTGCCAGCAGCTTAGAGGGAGGTAGGGAGACCCAGTACTTC. Its protein product is CASSLEGGRETQYF.

This clonotype was detected many times. This rearrangement joins TRBV7-2 to TRBJ2-7, with 9 bases lining up with TRBD1. The CDR3 is 13 amino acids. Unmatched junction bases numbered 9, after V lost 11 bases and J lost 4 bases. The germline gives CDR1 SGHTA, CDR2 FQGNSA. The CDR3 region is CAVRDRVSYEQYF. The CDR3 DNA is TGTGCCGTCCGGGACAGGGTTTCGTACGAGCAGTACTTC.

This clonotype was observed once. This chain joins TRBV11-2 and TRBJ1-1, with D possibly being TRBD1 (5 bases). This CDR3 is built from 15 residues. Trimming removed 5 bases at V and 2 bases at J, with 15 bases between. Germline CDR1 and CDR2: SGHAT and FQNNGV. This chain's CDR3 is CASSPHRKLNTEAFF. DNA of the CDR3: TGTGCCAGCAGCCCACACAGGAAATTAAACACTGAAGCTTTCTTT.

This clonotype was counted ten times or more. The chain has TRBV27 and TRBJ2-7; TRBD2 matches 8 bases. V gave up 6 bases and J gave up 2 bases; unmatched junction bases: 12. CDR3 length: 16 residues. In germline, CDR1 is MNHEY, CDR2 SMNVEV (reference sequence). Here the CDR3 DNA reads TGTGCCAGCAGATTCGGGGGGGCAGGGAGCGCCTACGAGCAGTACTTC. As protein: CASRFGGAGSAYEQYF.

This clonotype was detected many times. The genes are TRBV7-8 and TRBJ2-7; tentative D call: TRBD2 (6 bases). CDR3 length: 13 residues. Germline CDR1 reads SGHVS; CDR2 reads FQNEAQ. V was trimmed by 5 bases and J by 0 bases, leaving 8 bases between them. This CDR3 reads CASSRSGSYEQYF. The CDR3 coding sequence is TGTGCCAGCAGCCGTAGCGGCTCCTACGAGCAGTACTTC.

This clonotype was recorded a few times. The V gene is TRBV20-1, the J gene TRBJ1-1; 9 bases fit TRBD1. Germline V CDR1 and CDR2: DFQATT, SNEGSKA (reference sequence). The junction had 3 bases not matched to a gene; V was cut back by 3 bases and J by 4 bases. This CDR3 has 13 amino acids. In DNA form, the CDR3 reads TGCAGTGCTAGGACAGGGGGAGGCACTGAAGCTTTCTTT. This encodes CSARTGGGTEAFF.

In this sample, this clonotype turned up many times. The genes are TRBV5-1 and TRBJ2-1; a weak D match, TRBD2 (5 bases). The V and J ends lost 5 bases and 0 bases respectively, with 18 bases between them. The CDR3 extends over 17 amino acids. Germline lookup yields CDR1 SGHRS and CDR2 YFSETQ. The DNA for the CDR3 is TGCGCCAGCAGTGGTTTCGAGCGGATGAGCTCCTACAATGAGCAGTTCTTC. It is translated as CASSGFERMSSYNEQFF.

The chain employs TRBV6-1 and TRBJ1-1, with D possibly TRBD1 on 5 matching bases. The V end was cut by 5 bases, the J end by 0 bases, with 13 bases between. The V gene's germline CDR1 is MNHNS and CDR2 SASEGT. This CDR3 contains 15 residues. The DNA of the CDR3 is TGTGCCAGCAGTTCGCTGCGGGGCGTGAACACTGAAGCTTTCTTT. Its translation is CASSSLRGVNTEAFF.

In its sample, this clonotype was seen many times. The rearrangement uses TRBV13 and TRBJ1-1, with a weak D call TRBD1 (6 bases). V lost 3 bases, J lost 4 bases, and 12 bases lay in between. CDR3 length: 14 amino acids. The germline gives CDR1 PRHDT, CDR2 FYEKMQ (reference sequence). CDR3 in DNA: TGTGCCAGCAGCTTGCTTGGGGGCCCCACTGAAGCTTTCTTT. Translating it yields CASSLLGGPTEAFF.